This T cell receptor beta chain was profiled in a study of blood T cell repertoires in COVID-19. What the recovered Cohort 3 donors had was two negative PCRs, clearance, or symptom resolution. In the original workflow: The authors estimated nucleated cell counts from reference gene primer amplification. Profiling relied on immunoSEQ multiplex PCR, and the TCRdb table lists in-frame clones only, not all of them. That table gives V, J and clone size, and the DNA gave D and trimming. The table has 250,000 or so clones, roughly 84% seen once. The source is a man aged 50-60 years who had recovered from COVID-19. Sequenced input: PBMCs or T cells enriched from blood (not recorded which).

For the CDR3, the DNA is TGTGCCAGCAGCCCCAAGCGGACAGGTGAACTGTTTTTT. This codes for CASSPKRTGELFF. This chain links TRBV7-2 with TRBJ1-4; 7 bases are a match to TRBD1. Germline CDR1 is SGHTA and CDR2 is FQGNSA. The CDR3 is 13 residues long. With V trimmed by 5 bases and J by 12 bases, 9 bases remained unmatched.